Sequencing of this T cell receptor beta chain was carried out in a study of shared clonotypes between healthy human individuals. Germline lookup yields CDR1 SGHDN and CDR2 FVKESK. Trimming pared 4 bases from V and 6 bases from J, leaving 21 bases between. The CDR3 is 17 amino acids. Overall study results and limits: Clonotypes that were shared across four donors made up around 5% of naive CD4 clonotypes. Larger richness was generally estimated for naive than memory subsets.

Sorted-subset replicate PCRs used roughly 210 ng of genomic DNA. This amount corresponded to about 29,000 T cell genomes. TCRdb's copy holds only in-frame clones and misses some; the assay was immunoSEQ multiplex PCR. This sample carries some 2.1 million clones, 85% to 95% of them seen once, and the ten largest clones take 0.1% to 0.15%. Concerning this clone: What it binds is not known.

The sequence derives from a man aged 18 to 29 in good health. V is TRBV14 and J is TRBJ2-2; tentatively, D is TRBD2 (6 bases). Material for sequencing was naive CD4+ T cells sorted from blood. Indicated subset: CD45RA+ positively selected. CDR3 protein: CASSPQTSRLFAGELFF. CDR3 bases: TGTGCCAGCAGCCCACAGACTAGTCGTTTATTTGCCGGGGAGCTGTTTTTT.